Given below is one T cell receptor (beta chain) in context. What it binds is unknown. TCRdb keeps only in-frame clones here, not all; method: immunoSEQ multiplex PCR. Of about 170,000 clones listed, just over 90% were seen once; the top ten hold about 3.9%. V gave up 5 bases and J gave up 4 bases, with 17 bases separating them. CDR1 MNHEY and CDR2 SVGEGT come from the germline V gene. This CDR3 contains 15 residues. The entry originates in a study of T cell responses to AZD1222 COVID-19 vaccine. Looking at the study overall: Recipients boosted at about 4 weeks or about 12 weeks are pooled.

Study-wide findings and caveats: Spike-specific TCR repertoires showed rising breadth and depth after two AZD1222 doses. Vaccine-associated CD4 TCRs spanned spike, dominant at 160-218 and 743-854. The donor group comprised mostly white British people and more females; the analysis possibly underestimated clonal diversity.

The sequence derives from an adult in good health. The V and J genes are TRBV6-2 or TRBV6-3 and TRBJ1-1, with D maybe TRBD1 (5 bases). This specimen was peripheral blood, taken on day 0 of AZD1222 vaccination. CDR3 DNA sequence: TGTGCCAGCAGTCCGACAGTACCTTCGGGCACTGAAGCTTTCTTT. Translating it yields CASSPTVPSGTEAFF.